This is a list of T cell receptor beta chains from one sample in a study of blood T cell repertoires in COVID-19. Data came from immunoSEQ multiplex PCR; TCRdb stores just in-frame clones and leaves some out. The profile shows about 100,000 clones, approximately 80% of them singletons. The sequencing input was peripheral blood. These TCRs come from a human donor in a cohort sampled during active COVID-19. Each CDR3 is given with its conserved first and last residue. The order of the fields is J gene, D gene, clone size, V gene, CDR3 protein, CDR3 DNA. D genes are given only for firm matches. Only part of the rows carry a size: once, few, many, or a class if the clone is expanded.

>TRBJ1-2|.|.|TRBV30
CAWIREGIWKGYTF
TGTGCCTGGATTAGGGAGGGGATATGGAAAGGCTACACCTTC
>TRBJ2-2|TRBD2|.|TRBV28
CASRRGGGTGELFF
TGTGCCAGCCGTCGCGGCGGGGGAACCGGGGAGCTGTTTTTT
>TRBJ1-5|.|.|TRBV12-2
CASREARRSINFGSNQPQHF
TGTGCAAGTCGCGAAGCCCGTAGGAGTATAAACTTTGGTAGCAATCAGCCCCAGCATTTT
>TRBJ2-7|TRBD2|.|TRBV28
CASSSATGTSRYEQYF
TGTGCCAGCAGTTCGGCAACCGGGACTAGCCGATACGAGCAGTACTTC
>TRBJ1-6|TRBD1|.|TRBV5-1
CASSETGMDSPLHF
TGCGCCAGCTCAGAGACAGGGATGGATTCACCCCTCCACTTT
>TRBJ1-1|.|.|TRBV28
CASSLAGPTGFSSEAFF
TGTGCCAGCAGTTTAGCGGGCCCTACCGGGTTTTCTTCTGAAGCTTTCTTT
>TRBJ2-1|.|.|TRBV27
CASSPSMTRVGREQFF
TGTGCCAGCAGTCCCTCAATGACTAGGGTGGGTCGTGAGCAGTTCTTC
>TRBJ1-3|.|.|TRBV14
CASSQVPSGNTIYF
TGTGCCAGCAGCCAAGTCCCATCTGGAAACACCATATATTTT
>TRBJ2-7|TRBD1|.|TRBV7-8
CASSSITGQGYEQYF
TGTGCCAGCAGCTCTATCACGGGACAGGGCTACGAGCAGTACTTC
>TRBJ2-4|.|.|TRBV21-1
CASSRGVAKNIQYF
TGTGCCAGCAGCAGGGGGGTAGCCAAAAACATTCAGTACTTC
>TRBJ1-5|.|few|TRBV7-8
CASSLLGGLTSNQPQHF
TGTGCCAGCAGCTTACTAGGAGGACTGACAAGCAATCAGCCCCAGCATTTT
>TRBJ2-7|.|many|TRBV15
CATSRDRTVFSYEQYF
TGTGCCACCAGCAGAGATCGGACAGTTTTCTCCTACGAGCAGTACTTC
>TRBJ2-3|.|.|TRBV15
CATSRDPGTSTDTQYF
TGTGCCACCAGCAGAGATCCCGGGACTAGCACAGATACGCAGTATTTT
>TRBJ1-3|.|.|TRBV30
CAWSSGNTIYF
TGTGCCTGGAGTTCGGGAAACACCATATATTTT
>TRBJ2-1|TRBD2|.|TRBV25-1
CASSVAGGYNEQFF
TGTGCCAGCAGTGTGGCGGGAGGCTACAATGAGCAGTTCTTC
>TRBJ2-2|TRBD2|.|TRBV19
CASTRIWGLAGTGELFF
TGTGCCAGTACCCGTATATGGGGGCTAGCGGGAACCGGGGAGCTGTTTTTT
>TRBJ1-6|TRBD1|few|TRBV28
CASSLGDRGRSPLHF
TGTGCCAGCAGTCTCGGGGACAGGGGAAGGTCACCCCTCCACTTT
>TRBJ2-5|.|.|TRBV18
CASSPPKRAETQYF
TGTGCCAGCTCACCACCGAAGAGGGCAGAGACCCAGTACTTC
>TRBJ2-1|.|once|TRBV24-1
CATSDGQYSYNEQFF
TGTGCCACCAGTGACGGACAGTACTCCTACAATGAGCAGTTCTTC
>TRBJ2-1|.|.|TRBV29-1
CSVQWSSYNEQFF
TGCAGCGTCCAATGGAGCTCCTACAATGAGCAGTTCTTC
>TRBJ2-2|TRBD1|.|TRBV5-1
CASSRDREVGELFF
TGCGCCAGCAGCCGGGACAGGGAGGTCGGGGAGCTGTTTTTT
>TRBJ1-2|TRBD1|.|TRBV24-1
CATSGGQGGYTF
TGTGCCACCAGTGGGGGACAGGGTGGCTACACCTTC
>TRBJ1-3|.|.|TRBV7-9
CASSSPGNTIYF
TGTGCCAGCAGCTCTCCTGGAAACACCATATATTTT
>TRBJ2-7|.|.|TRBV2
CASSEQGTYEQYF
TGTGCCAGCAGTGAACAGGGTACCTACGAGCAGTACTTC
>TRBJ2-1|TRBD1|.|TRBV19
CASARQGRFNEQFF
TGTGCCAGTGCTAGACAGGGGCGCTTCAATGAGCAGTTCTTC
>TRBJ2-7|TRBD1|.|TRBV12-5
CASGTGTGSHEQYF
TGTGCTAGTGGCACAGGGACAGGGTCACACGAGCAGTACTTC
>TRBJ2-7|.|.|TRBV6-2/TRBV6-3
CASSRQAYEQYF
TGTGCCAGCAGTCGGCAGGCCTACGAGCAGTACTTC
>TRBJ2-1|.|.|TRBV7-9
CASSPPSDRNNEQFF
TGTGCCAGCAGCCCACCCTCCGACAGAAACAATGAGCAGTTCTTC
>TRBJ1-2|.|.|TRBV5-4
CASSLDSYGYTF
TGTGCCAGCAGCTTGGACAGTTATGGCTACACCTTC
>TRBJ1-6|.|.|TRBV2
CASRRTAINSPLHF
TGTGCCAGCAGACGGACAGCGATTAATTCACCCCTCCACTTT
>TRBJ2-7|TRBD2|.|TRBV3-1/TRBV3-2
CASSPGTSGSFRPYEQYF
TGTGCCAGCAGCCCAGGGACTAGCGGGAGCTTCAGGCCCTACGAGCAGTACTTC
>TRBJ2-7|.|.|TRBV11-2
CASSIEGGTGSYEQYF
TGTGCCAGCAGTATCGAAGGCGGCACCGGCTCCTACGAGCAGTACTTC
>TRBJ1-3|.|.|TRBV19
CASSSDLGSGNTIYF
TGTGCCAGTAGTTCCGATCTCGGCTCTGGAAACACCATATATTTT